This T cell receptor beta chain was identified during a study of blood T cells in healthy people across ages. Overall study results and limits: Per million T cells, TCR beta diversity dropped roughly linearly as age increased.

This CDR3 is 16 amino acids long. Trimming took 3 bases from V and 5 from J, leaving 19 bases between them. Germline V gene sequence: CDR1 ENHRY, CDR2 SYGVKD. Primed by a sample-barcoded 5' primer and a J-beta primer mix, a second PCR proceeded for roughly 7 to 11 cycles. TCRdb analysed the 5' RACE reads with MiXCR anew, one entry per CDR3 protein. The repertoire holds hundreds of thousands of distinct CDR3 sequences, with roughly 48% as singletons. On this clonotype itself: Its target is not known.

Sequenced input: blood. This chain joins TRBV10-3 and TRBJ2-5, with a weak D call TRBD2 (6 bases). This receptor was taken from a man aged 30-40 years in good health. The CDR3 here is CAISDSPTEEGETQYF. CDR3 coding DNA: TGTGCCATCAGTGACTCGCCGACTGAGGAGGGTGAGACCCAGTACTTC.